This T cell receptor (beta chain) appears in the sequencing data of a study of blood T cell repertoires in COVID-19. Study overall: Sites in the United States, Italy and Spain provided acute and convalescent COVID-19 samples. The cDNA or gDNA used as material had been derived from T cells, B-cell-depleted T cells, or PBMCs.

Per the original methods: Estimation of nucleated cell counts was performed using reference gene primer amplification. Using immunoSEQ multiplex PCR, the repertoire was profiled, and TCRdb retains in-frame clones only, with some absent. From that table come the V and J calls and clone size; the DNA was used to work out D and trimming. The sample includes approximately 110,000 clones, over 75% seen only once; the top ten take 1.5% to 1.8%. Germline-derived CDR1 and CDR2 are MGHRA and YSYEKL. The CDR3 is made up of 16 amino acids. V gave up 4 bases and J gave up 8 bases, with 20 bases separating them. The clonotype comes from a man aged 45-65 years with acute or convalescent COVID-19. V gene TRBV4-1 combines with J gene TRBJ1-4; D is unresolved. Sequences were obtained from peripheral blood. As DNA, the CDR3 is TGCGCCAGCAGCCCGATGGGAGGTGGCGTTCGGGAAAAACTGTTTTTT. Translation: CASSPMGGGVREKLFF.